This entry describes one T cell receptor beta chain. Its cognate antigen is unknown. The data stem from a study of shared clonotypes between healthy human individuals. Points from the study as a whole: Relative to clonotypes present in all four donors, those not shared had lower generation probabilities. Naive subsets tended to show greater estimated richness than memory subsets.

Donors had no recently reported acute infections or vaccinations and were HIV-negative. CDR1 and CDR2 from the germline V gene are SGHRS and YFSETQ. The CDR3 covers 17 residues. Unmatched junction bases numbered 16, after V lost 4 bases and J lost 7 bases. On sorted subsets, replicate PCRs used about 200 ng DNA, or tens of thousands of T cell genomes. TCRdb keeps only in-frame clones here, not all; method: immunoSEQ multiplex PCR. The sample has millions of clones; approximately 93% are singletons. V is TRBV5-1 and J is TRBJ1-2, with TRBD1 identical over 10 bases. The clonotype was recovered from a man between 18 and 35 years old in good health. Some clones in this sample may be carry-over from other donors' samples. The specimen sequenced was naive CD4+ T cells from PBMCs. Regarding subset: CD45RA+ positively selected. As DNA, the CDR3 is TGCGCCAGCAGCCTAATAAACCATGGACAGGGGGAGAGTGGCTACACCTTC. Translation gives CASSLINHGQGESGYTF.